The entry below describes one TCR beta chain. The immunoSEQ assay was v3. The assay was immunoSEQ multiplex PCR, and TCRdb's table has in-frame clones only and misses some. The sample shows tens of thousands of clones, less than 85% of them seen only once. The sample comes from a study of TIL therapy for anti-PD-1-resistant metastatic lung cancer. CDR3 length: 15 amino acids. The germline gives CDR1 SGHRS, CDR2 YFSETQ. V shed 0 bases, J shed 4 bases, and the junction held 3 bases outside the gene matches. Time point in this sample: pre-treatment sample, taken before nivolumab and TIL therapy. The J gene is TRBJ2-1, the V gene TRBV5-1; TRBD1 matches 8 bases. This receptor was identified in a person between 25 and 79 years old with non-small cell lung cancer. The specimen was blood, collected at baseline. The CDR3 protein is CASSLEGQAYNEQFF. In DNA form, the CDR3 reads TGCGCCAGCAGCTTGGAGGGACAGGCTTACAATGAGCAGTTCTTC.